This section outlines one T cell receptor (beta chain) sequence together with its context. This entry comes from a study of blood T cell repertoires in COVID-19. Study at large: From the United States, Italy and Spain came samples of acute and convalescent COVID-19. PBMCs, B-cell-depleted T cells, or T cells were the source of the cDNA or gDNA that made up the material.

CDR3 length equals 17 residues. V was trimmed by 1 base and J by 8 bases, leaving 21 bases between them. CDR1 and CDR2 (germline): MGHRA, YSYEKL. Here immunoSEQ multiplex PCR was the method, and the copy in TCRdb shows in-frame clones only, minus some. The data show about 110,000 clones, with more than 80% seen just once and 32% held by the top ten. This clonotype was sampled from a woman older than 75 with acute or convalescent COVID-19. The V gene is TRBV4-1, the J gene TRBJ2-1; perhaps TRBD2 as D (5 bases). The sample comprised peripheral blood. This chain's CDR3 is CASSQGPGVGVWDEQFF. In DNA, the CDR3 is TGCGCCAGCAGCCAAGGCCCCGGGGTTGGAGTGTGGGATGAGCAGTTCTTC.